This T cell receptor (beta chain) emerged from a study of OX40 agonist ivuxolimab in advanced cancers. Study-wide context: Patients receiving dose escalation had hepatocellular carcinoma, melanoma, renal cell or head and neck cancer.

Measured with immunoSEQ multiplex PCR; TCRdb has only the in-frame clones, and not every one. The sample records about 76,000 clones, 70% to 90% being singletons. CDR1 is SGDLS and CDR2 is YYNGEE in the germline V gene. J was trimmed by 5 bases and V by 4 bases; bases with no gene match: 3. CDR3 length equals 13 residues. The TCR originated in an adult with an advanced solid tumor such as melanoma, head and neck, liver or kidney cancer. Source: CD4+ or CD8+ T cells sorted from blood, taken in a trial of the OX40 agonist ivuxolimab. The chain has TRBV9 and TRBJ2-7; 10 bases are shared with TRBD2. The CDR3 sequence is CASSLAGVNEQYF. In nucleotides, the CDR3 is TGTGCCAGCAGCCTAGCGGGAGTTAACGAGCAGTACTTC.